This T cell receptor (beta chain) was retrieved from a study of cytomegalovirus exposure and HLA in healthy donors. Notes on the study in general: TRBV6-2, TRBV6-3 and other indistinguishable V segments were excluded. Donors were assumed by presence/absence analyses to have roughly uniform sequencing depth.

Deletions cut 5 bases from V and 4 bases from J, with 20 bases between. The CDR3 runs to 16 residues. Per germline, CDR1 LNHDA and CDR2 SQIVND (reference sequence). A word on this clone: Its matching antigen is unknown.

Primers: 60 Vbeta forward and 13 Jbeta reverse. The method was immunoSEQ multiplex PCR; TCRdb's version includes in-frame clones alone and lacks a portion of them. The table lists 150,000 to 200,000 clones, about three quarters of them singletons, with around 1.5% in the top ten. Sequencing input: PBMCs. This chain joins TRBV19 and TRBJ1-1, with TRBD1 as a possible D gene (6 bases). This TCR was recovered from a man between 18 and 29 years old in good health and CMV-seronegative. Here the CDR3 reads CASSPLSGTLSTEAFF. Here the CDR3 DNA reads TGTGCCAGTAGTCCCCTTTCCGGGACATTAAGCACTGAAGCTTTCTTT.